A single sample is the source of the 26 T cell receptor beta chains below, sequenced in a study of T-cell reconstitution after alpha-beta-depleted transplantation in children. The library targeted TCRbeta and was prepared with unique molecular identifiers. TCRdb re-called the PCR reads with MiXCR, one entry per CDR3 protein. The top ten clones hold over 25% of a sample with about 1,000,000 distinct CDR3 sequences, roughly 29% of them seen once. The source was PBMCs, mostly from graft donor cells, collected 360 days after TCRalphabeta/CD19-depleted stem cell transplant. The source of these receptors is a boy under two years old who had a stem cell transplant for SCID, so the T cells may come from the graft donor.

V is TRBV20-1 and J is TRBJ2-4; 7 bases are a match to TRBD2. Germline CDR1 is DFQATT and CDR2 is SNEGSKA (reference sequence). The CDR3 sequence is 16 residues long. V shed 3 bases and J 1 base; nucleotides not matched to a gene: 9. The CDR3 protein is CSAREIAGGAKNIQYF. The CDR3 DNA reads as TGCAGTGCTAGGGAGATAGCGGGTGGTGCCAAAAACATTCAGTACTTC.

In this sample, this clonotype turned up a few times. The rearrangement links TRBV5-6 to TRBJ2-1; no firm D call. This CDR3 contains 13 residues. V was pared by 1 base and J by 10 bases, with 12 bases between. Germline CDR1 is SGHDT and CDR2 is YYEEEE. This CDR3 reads CASSLWAGMEQFF. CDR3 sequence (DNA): TGTGCCAGCAGCTTGTGGGCCGGTATGGAGCAGTTCTTC.

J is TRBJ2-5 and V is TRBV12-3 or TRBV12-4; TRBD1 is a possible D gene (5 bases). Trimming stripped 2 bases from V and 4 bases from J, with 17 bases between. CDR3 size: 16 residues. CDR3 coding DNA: TGTGCCAGCAGTTTATACGGCAGGGTGGTAGGAGAGACCCAGTACTTC. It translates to CASSLYGRVVGETQYF.

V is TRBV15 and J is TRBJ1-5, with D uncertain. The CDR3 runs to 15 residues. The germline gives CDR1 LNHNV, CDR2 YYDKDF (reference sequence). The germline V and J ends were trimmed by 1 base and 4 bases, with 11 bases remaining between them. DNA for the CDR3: TGTGCCACCAGCAGAGCCACCCTCGGAAATCAGCCCCAGCATTTT. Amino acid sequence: CATSRATLGNQPQHF.

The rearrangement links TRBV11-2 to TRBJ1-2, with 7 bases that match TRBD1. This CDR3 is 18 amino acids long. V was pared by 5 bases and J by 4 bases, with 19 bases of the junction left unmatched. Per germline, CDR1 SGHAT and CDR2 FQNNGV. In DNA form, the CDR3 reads TGTGCCAGCAGCCCCGAAAGGCCTGGGACAGCGATGCCCTATGGCTACACCTTC. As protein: CASSPERPGTAMPYGYTF.

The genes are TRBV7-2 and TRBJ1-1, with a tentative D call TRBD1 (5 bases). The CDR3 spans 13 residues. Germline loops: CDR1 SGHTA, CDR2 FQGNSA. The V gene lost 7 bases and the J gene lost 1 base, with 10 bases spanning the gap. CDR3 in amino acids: CASTFGANTEAFF. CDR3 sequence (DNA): TGTGCCAGCACTTTTGGGGCGAACACTGAAGCTTTCTTT.

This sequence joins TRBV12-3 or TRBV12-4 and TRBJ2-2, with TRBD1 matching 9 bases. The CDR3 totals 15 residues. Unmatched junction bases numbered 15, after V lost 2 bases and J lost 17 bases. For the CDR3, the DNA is TGTGCCAGCAGTTTATTCGACAGGGGGACGGGGAGCCGTTTTTTT. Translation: CASSLFDRGTGSRFF.

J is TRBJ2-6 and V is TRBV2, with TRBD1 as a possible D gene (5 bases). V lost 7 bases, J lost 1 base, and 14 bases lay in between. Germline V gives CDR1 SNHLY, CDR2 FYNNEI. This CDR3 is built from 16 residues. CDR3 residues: CASTRTGASGANVLTF. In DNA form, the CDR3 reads TGTGCCAGCACTCGAACAGGAGCTTCTGGGGCCAACGTCCTGACTTTC.

The CDR3 region has the DNA TGTGCCACCAGCAGAGTTTACGGGGGAAACACCGGGGAGCTGTTTTTT. Protein sequence: CATSRVYGGNTGELFF. The rearrangement links TRBV15 to TRBJ2-2; maybe TRBD2 (6 bases). The CDR3 has 16 amino acids. V was pared by 1 base and J by 2 bases, with 11 bases between. Per the germline V gene, CDR1 is LNHNV and CDR2 is YYDKDF (reference sequence).

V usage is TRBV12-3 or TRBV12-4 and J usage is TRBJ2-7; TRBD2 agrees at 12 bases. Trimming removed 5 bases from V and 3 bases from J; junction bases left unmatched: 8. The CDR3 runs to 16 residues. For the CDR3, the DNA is TGTGCCAGCAGTCTTATACTGACTAGCGGGGGCTACGAGCAGTACTTC. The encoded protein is CASSLILTSGGYEQYF.

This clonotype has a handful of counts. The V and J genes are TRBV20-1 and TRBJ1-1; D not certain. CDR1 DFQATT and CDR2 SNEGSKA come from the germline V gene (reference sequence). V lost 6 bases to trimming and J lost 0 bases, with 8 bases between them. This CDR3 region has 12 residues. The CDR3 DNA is TGCAGTGCCAACATGGTGAACACTGAAGCTTTCTTT. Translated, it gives CSANMVNTEAFF.

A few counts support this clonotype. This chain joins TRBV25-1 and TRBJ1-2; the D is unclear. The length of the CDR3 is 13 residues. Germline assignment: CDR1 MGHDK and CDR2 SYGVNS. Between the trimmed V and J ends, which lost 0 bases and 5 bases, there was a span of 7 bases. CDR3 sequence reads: CASSEYLAYGYTF. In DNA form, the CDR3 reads TGTGCCAGCAGTGAATACCTGGCATATGGCTACACCTTC.

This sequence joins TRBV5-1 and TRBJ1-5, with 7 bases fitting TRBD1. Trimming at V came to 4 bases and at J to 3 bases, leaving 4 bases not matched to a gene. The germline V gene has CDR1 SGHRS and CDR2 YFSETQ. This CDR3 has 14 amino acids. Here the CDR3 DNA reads TGCGCCAGCAGCGTCGACAGGGACAATCAGCCCCAGCATTTT. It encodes CASSVDRDNQPQHF.

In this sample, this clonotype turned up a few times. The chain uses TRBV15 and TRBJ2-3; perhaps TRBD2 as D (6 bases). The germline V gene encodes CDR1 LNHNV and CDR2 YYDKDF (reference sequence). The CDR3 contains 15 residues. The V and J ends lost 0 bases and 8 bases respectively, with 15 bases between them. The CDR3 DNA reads TGTGCCACCAGCAGAGACGGCGGGGTTGGCGTTACGCAGTATTTT. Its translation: CATSRDGGVGVTQYF.

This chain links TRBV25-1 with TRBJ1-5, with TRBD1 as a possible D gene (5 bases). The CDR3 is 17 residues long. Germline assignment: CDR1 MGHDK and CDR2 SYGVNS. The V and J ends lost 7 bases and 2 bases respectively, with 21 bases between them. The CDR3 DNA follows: TGTGCCAGCATGGGCGGGACTCGGCTGAATGGCAATCAGCCCCAGCATTTT. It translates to CASMGGTRLNGNQPQHF.

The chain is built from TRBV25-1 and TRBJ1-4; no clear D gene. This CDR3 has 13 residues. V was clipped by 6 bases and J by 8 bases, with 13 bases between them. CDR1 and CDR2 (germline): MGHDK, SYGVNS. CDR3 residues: CASSPRHWEKLFF. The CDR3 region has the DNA TGTGCCAGCAGCCCGCGACATTGGGAAAAACTGTTTTTT.

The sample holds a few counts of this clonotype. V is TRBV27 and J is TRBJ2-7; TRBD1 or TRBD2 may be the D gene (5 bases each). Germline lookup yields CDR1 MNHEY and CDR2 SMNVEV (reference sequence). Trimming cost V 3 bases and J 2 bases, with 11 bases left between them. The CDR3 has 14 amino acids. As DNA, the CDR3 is TGTGCCAGCAGTTTGTGGGACGGAGCCTACGAGCAGTACTTC. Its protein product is CASSLWDGAYEQYF.

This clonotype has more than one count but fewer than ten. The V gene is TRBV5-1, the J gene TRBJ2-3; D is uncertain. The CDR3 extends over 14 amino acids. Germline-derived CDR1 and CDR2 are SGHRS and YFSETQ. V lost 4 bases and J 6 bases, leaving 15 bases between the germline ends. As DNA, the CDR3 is TGCGCCAGCAGCCCCGCGACAAAGGGTGATACGCAGTATTTT. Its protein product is CASSPATKGDTQYF.

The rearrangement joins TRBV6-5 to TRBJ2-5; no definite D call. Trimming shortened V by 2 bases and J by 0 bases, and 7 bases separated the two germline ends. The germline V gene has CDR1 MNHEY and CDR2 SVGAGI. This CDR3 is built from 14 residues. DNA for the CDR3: TGTGCCAGCAGTTACGAAGGTTACCAAGAGACCCAGTACTTC. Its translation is CASSYEGYQETQYF.

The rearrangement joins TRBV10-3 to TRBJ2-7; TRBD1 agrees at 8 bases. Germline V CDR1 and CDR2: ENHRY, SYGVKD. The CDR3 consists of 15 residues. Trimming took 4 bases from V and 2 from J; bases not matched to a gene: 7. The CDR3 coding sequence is TGTGCCATCAGTGGAGGACAGGGTCGGGCCTACGAGCAGTACTTC. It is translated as CAISGGQGRAYEQYF.

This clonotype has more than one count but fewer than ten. CDR3 DNA: TGTGCCAGCAGACCACACCGGGCCCTAGGGACCTATGGCTACACCTTC. It codes for CASRPHRALGTYGYTF. The V and J genes are TRBV28 and TRBJ1-2; D may be TRBD1 (5 bases). With 6 bases removed from V and 4 bases from J, the gap between germline ends came to 21 bases. The CDR3 consists of 16 residues. Germline CDR1 reads MDHEN; CDR2 reads SYDVKM.

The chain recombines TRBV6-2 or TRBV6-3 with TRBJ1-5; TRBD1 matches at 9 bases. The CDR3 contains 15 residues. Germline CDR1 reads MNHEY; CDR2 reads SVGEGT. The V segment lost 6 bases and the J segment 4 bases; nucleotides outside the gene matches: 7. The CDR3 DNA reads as TGTGCCAGCAGGCCGACAGGGGGAAGGAATCAGCCCCAGCATTTT. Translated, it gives CASRPTGGRNQPQHF.

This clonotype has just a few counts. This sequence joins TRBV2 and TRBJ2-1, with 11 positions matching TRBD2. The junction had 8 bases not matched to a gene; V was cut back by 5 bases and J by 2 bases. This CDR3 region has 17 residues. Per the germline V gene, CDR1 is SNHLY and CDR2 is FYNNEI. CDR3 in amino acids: CASSYLTSGAPYNEQFF. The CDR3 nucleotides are TGTGCCAGCAGTTACCTGACTAGCGGGGCCCCCTACAATGAGCAGTTCTTC.

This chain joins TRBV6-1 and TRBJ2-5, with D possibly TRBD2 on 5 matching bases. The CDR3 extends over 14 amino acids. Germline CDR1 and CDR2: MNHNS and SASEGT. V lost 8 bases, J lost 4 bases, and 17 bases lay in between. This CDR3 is CASGGPAVGETQYF. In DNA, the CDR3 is TGTGCCAGCGGAGGACCGGCGGTGGGAGAGACCCAGTACTTC.

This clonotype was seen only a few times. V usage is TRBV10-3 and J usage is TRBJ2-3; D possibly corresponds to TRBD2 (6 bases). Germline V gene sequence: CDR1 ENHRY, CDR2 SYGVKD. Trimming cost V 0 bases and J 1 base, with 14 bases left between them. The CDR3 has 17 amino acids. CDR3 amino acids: CAISESVPASGTDTQYF. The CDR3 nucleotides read TGTGCCATCAGTGAGTCCGTCCCGGCTAGCGGCACAGATACGCAGTATTTT.

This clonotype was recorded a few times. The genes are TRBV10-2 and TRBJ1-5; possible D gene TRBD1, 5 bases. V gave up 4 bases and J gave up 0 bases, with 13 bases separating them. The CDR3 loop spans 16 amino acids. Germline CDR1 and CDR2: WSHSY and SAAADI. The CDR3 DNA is TGCGCCAGCAGTGGGCCAGGGTGGTATAGCAATCAGCCCCAGCATTTT. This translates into CASSGPGWYSNQPQHF.